Shown below are 17 T cell receptor beta chains from a single sample sequenced in a study of cytomegalovirus exposure and HLA in healthy donors. Primers included in the PCR were 60 Vbeta and 13 Jbeta primers. Here immunoSEQ multiplex PCR was the method, and the copy in TCRdb shows in-frame clones only, minus some. In the table there are about 120,000 clones, approximately 8.6% of which are singletons. Sequenced: PBMCs. These receptors were obtained from a woman between 40 and 55 years old in good health and CMV-seropositive.

This clone was counted only a few times. The gene calls are TRBV6-5 and TRBJ1-2; D gene unclear. CDR3 size: 14 residues. V was clipped by 4 bases and J by 1 base, with 10 bases between them. Per the germline V gene, CDR1 is MNHEY and CDR2 is SVGAGI. The CDR3 is CASSFREDNYGYTF. CDR3 nucleotides: TGTGCCAGCAGTTTCCGCGAAGATAACTATGGCTACACCTTC.

This clone was seen only a few times. This CDR3 is CASSPGGRNTGELFF. CDR3 DNA sequence: TGTGCCAGTAGTCCGGGGGGACGGAACACCGGGGAGCTGTTTTTT. This chain joins TRBV19 and TRBJ2-2, with 7 bases lining up with TRBD2. Germline values: CDR1 LNHDA, CDR2 SQIVND (reference sequence). J lost 1 base, V lost 5 bases, and 4 bases had no gene match. The CDR3 covers 15 residues.

The chain is built from TRBV19 and TRBJ1-2, with D perhaps TRBD1 (5 bases). The germline gives CDR1 LNHDA, CDR2 SQIVND (reference sequence). V was clipped by 6 bases and J by 4 bases, with 15 bases between them. The CDR3 runs to 14 residues. CDR3 region: CASSPVGEVYGYTF. In nucleotides, the CDR3 is TGTGCCAGTAGCCCCGTGGGGGAGGTCTATGGCTACACCTTC.

This clone was observed a few times. The V gene is TRBV7-9, the J gene TRBJ1-1; D unclear. With 4 bases removed from V and 1 base from J, the gap between germline ends came to 10 bases. The germline V gene encodes CDR1 SEHNR and CDR2 FQNEAQ (reference sequence). The CDR3 consists of 14 residues. The CDR3 region is CASSSPPGNTEAFF. CDR3 nucleotides: TGTGCCAGCAGCTCACCCCCAGGGAACACTGAAGCTTTCTTT. Full variable domain (rest looked up from reference TRBV7-9 and TRBJ1-1): DTGVSQNPRHKITKRGQNVTFRCDPISEHNRLYWYRQTLGQGPEFLTYFQNEAQLEKSRLLSDRFSAERPKGSFSTLEIQRTEQGDSAMYLCASSSPPGNTEAFFGQGTRLTVV.

This clone has just a few counts. CDR3 amino acids: CASSLRVPDSPLHF. The DNA of the CDR3 is TGCGCCAGCAGCCTCAGGGTCCCCGATTCACCCCTCCACTTT. The chain links TRBV5-1 to TRBJ1-6; possible D gene TRBD1, 5 bases. Per germline, CDR1 SGHRS and CDR2 YFSETQ. V was shortened by 4 bases and J by 8 bases, with 13 bases between the two germline ends. CDR3 length: 14 amino acids.

The gene calls are TRBV7-6 and TRBJ2-3; the match to TRBD2 covers 9 bases. Unmatched junction bases numbered 4, after V lost 1 base and J lost 2 bases. CDR1 SGHVS and CDR2 FNYEAQ come from the germline V gene. The CDR3 contains 16 residues. Here the CDR3 reads CASSLGKRGVTDTQYF. The CDR3 nucleotides are TGTGCCAGCAGCTTAGGGAAGCGGGGGGTCACAGATACGCAGTATTTT.

The gene calls are TRBV5-4 and TRBJ2-1; the D is unclear. Germline CDR1 reads SGHNT; CDR2 reads YYREEE (reference sequence). V was trimmed by 4 bases and J by 0 bases, leaving 11 bases between them. This CDR3 is 15 amino acids long. The CDR3 is CASSPVGGSYNEQFF. In nucleotides, the CDR3 is TGTGCCAGCAGCCCAGTTGGCGGCTCCTACAATGAGCAGTTCTTC.

The chain combines TRBV2 with TRBJ2-7; D is perhaps TRBD2 (5 bases). In germline, CDR1 is SNHLY, CDR2 FYNNEI. The CDR3 is 14 residues long. The V end was cut by 3 bases, the J end by 3 bases, with 12 bases between. CDR3 protein: CASSERVLGYEQYF. In DNA, the CDR3 is TGTGCCAGCAGTGAGAGGGTACTTGGCTACGAGCAGTACTTC.

The V gene is TRBV19, the J gene TRBJ2-5; 9 bases align to TRBD1. This CDR3 has 15 residues. CDR1 and CDR2 from the germline V gene are LNHDA and SQIVND (reference sequence). V shed 6 bases, J shed 6 bases, and the junction held 11 bases outside the gene matches. This CDR3 reads CASSRKQGARKTQYF. The DNA for the CDR3 is TGTGCCAGTAGCCGAAAACAGGGGGCTAGGAAGACCCAGTACTTC.

The V call is TRBV11-2, the J call TRBJ2-5, with D perhaps matching TRBD2 (6 bases). The V end lost 0 bases, the J end lost 1 base, and 12 bases lay between the germline ends. The CDR3 contains 16 residues. Looked up from germline, CDR1 is SGHAT and CDR2 is FQNNGV. The CDR3 region is CASSLDLAGPQETQYF. The CDR3 DNA follows: TGTGCCAGCAGCTTAGATCTCGCGGGGCCCCAAGAGACCCAGTACTTC. The full variable domain, rest sourced from reference TRBV11-2 and TRBJ2-5, is EAGVAQSPRYKIIEKRQSVAFWCNPISGHATLYWYQQILGQGPKLLIQFQNNGVVDDSQLPKDRFSAERLKGVDSTLKIQPAKLEDSAVYLCASSLDLAGPQETQYFGPGTRLLVL.

There are a few counts of this clone. The gene calls are TRBV7-9 and TRBJ1-2; 11 nucleotides line up with TRBD1. The CDR3 is 15 amino acids. Germline loops: CDR1 SEHNR, CDR2 FQNEAQ (reference sequence). V shed 2 bases, J shed 8 bases, and the junction held 7 bases outside the gene matches. For the CDR3, the DNA is TGTGCCAGCAGCTTAAAGGACAGGGGGCTGAGGGGCTACACCTTC. This gives the protein CASSLKDRGLRGYTF.

This clone was found a few times. The rearrangement links TRBV6-1 to TRBJ1-1, with TRBD1 as a possible D gene (5 bases). The V gene lost 1 base and the J gene lost 5 bases, with 8 bases spanning the gap. The CDR3 has 13 amino acids. CDR1 and CDR2 from the germline V gene are MNHNS and SASEGT. Written as DNA, the CDR3 is TGTGCCAGCAGTGAAGACCGGGGGACTGAAGCTTTCTTT. The encoded protein is CASSEDRGTEAFF.

The V call is TRBV19, the J call TRBJ2-1; TRBD1 agrees at 8 bases. Per germline, CDR1 LNHDA and CDR2 SQIVND (reference sequence). The junction had 2 bases not matched to a gene; V was cut back by 3 bases and J by 7 bases. The CDR3 consists of 13 residues. In nucleotides, the CDR3 is TGTGCCAGTAGTATCTACAGGGGGAATGAGCAGTTCTTC. As protein: CASSIYRGNEQFF.

This chain connects TRBV19 to TRBJ1-1, with D tentatively TRBD1 (5 bases). V lost 3 bases and J 4 bases, leaving 15 bases between the germline ends. Germline CDR1 reads LNHDA; CDR2 reads SQIVND (reference sequence). The CDR3 consists of 15 residues. CDR3 sequence reads: CASSIRGRTSTEAFF. CDR3 DNA: TGTGCCAGTAGTATTAGGGGCAGGACATCCACTGAAGCTTTCTTT.

The chain uses TRBV7-9 and TRBJ2-3; D is possibly TRBD2 (6 bases). The ends were cut back, 5 bases at V and 5 bases at J, with 17 bases in the middle. The CDR3 spans 15 residues. Germline V gene sequence: CDR1 SEHNR, CDR2 FQNEAQ (reference sequence). CDR3 coding DNA: TGTGCCAGCAGCCTACCGGCGGGCGGGATAGATACGCAGTATTTT. Its translation: CASSLPAGGIDTQYF. The variable domain in full, completed from reference TRBV7-9 and TRBJ2-3, reads DTGVSQNPRHKITKRGQNVTFRCDPISEHNRLYWYRQTLGQGPEFLTYFQNEAQLEKSRLLSDRFSAERPKGSFSTLEIQRTEQGDSAMYLCASSLPAGGIDTQYFGPGTRLTVL.

This clone has just a few counts. The CDR3 reads CASSLGGRANPTDTQYF. The CDR3, as DNA: TGTGCCAGCAGCTTAGGAGGCAGGGCCAACCCCACAGATACGCAGTATTTT. The rearrangement links TRBV7-9 to TRBJ2-3; perhaps TRBD1 as D (5 bases). Germline-derived CDR1 and CDR2 are SEHNR and FQNEAQ (reference sequence). The germline V and J ends were trimmed by 1 base and 2 bases, with 16 bases remaining between them. The CDR3 is 17 amino acids.

This clone came up a few times. This rearrangement joins TRBV28 to TRBJ1-1; 8 bases are a match to TRBD1. CDR3 size: 14 residues. The J segment lost 10 bases and the V segment lost 3 bases, leaving 10 bases of the junction unmatched. Germline V lookup: CDR1 MDHEN, CDR2 SYDVKM. The CDR3 region has the DNA TGTGCCAGCAGTTTGAGGACAGGGCTAATGTCAGCTTTCTTT. This translates into CASSLRTGLMSAFF.